This entry describes one T cell receptor beta chain. The sample holds many counts of this clone. This clone's antigen is unknown. It has no much larger one-base neighbor in the sample; base qualities were not kept. The sample holds other DNA sequences that translate to the same CDR3. This entry comes from a study of shared clonotypes between healthy human individuals (dated by TCRdb to the early 2020s). Regarding the study in general: Three men and two women, aged 18 to 49 years, made up the cohort. Blood TCR repertoires of about five healthy adults were deeply sequenced to estimate repertoire size and the extent of clonotype sharing between individuals. To increase sequencing depth and limit assay-specific biases, different laboratories used diverse techniques to prepare libraries and sequence TCR repertoires. Between about 0.8 and 9 billion PBMCs per donor were obtained by leukapheresis. For each donor, CD4 naive and CD4 memory were each given three plates, CD8 naive was given two plates, and CD8 memory was given one plate. Overall study results and their limits: Because the study included a small number of donors, the genetic and exposure-history diversity represented was limited. Pairwise subsampling indicated that sequencing depth was expected to affect the degree of clonotype sharing among donors. Rarefaction of sorted-subset datasets indicated incomplete sequencing despite the large sequencing depth. Naive subsets generally had larger estimated clonotype richness than memory subsets. About 5% of naive CD4, 3% to 3.5% of naive CD8, 2% to 2.5% of memory CD4, and approximately 0.39% of memory CD8 clonotypes were shared across several donors. Only blood was sampled, and tissue TCR repertoires likely differ from those in blood. Clonotypes shared by all four sorted-subset donors showed higher generation probabilities than non-shared clonotypes.

Using the deep immunoSEQ assay, TCR CDR3 regions were amplified from genomic DNA by multiplex PCR. Genomic DNA extracted from each cell subset was distributed evenly over all wells of several immunoSEQ 96-well plates, and each plate served as one replicate. Each replicate PCR for sorted subsets received roughly 0.2 ug genomic DNA, equal to roughly 33,000 T cell genomes. Purified libraries were measured with a Qubit 3.0 fluorometer, size-checked on a Bioanalyzer 2100, and measured again with the KAPA Library Quantification kit. Each immunoSEQ 96-well plate was sequenced on its own single-read 150-cycle Illumina NextSeq 550 flow cell. On the study's bioinformatics: Because only junctional sequences without quality scores were contained in the immunoSEQ output, filtering matching that applied to full-length reads could not be performed. Sequences were annotated with PyIR, a Python wrapper for IgBLAST v1.9, using IMGT germline references to assign V/J genes and CDR3. Reads were removed for weak V/J assignments (E-value above 1e-6), missing CDR3, stop codons, out-of-frame junctions, or ambiguous translated residues. V3J clonotypes were defined by identical inferred V gene, J gene, and CDR3 amino acid sequence. To compute the percentage overlap between repertoires, the number of shared unique clonotypes was divided by the size of the smaller repertoire. Repertoire richness was assessed with RTK rarefaction, the Chao1 estimator, and Recon v2.1 estimates of unobserved clonotypes. Generation probabilities were computed with OLGA for all TCRbeta clonotypes obtained by the gDNA method from several donors. The source is immuneACCESS, and TCRdb retained only in-frame sequences with V and J called. Part of the clones is not carried over; for the studies checked, unresolved V genes explain less than half of this, and the remainder is unexplained. V and J calls and clone size come straight from that table; D and trimming were deduced from the DNA. The sample includes roughly 1 million clones, with around 74% observed a single time. Approximately 1.5% of the sample lies in the top ten.

Healthy HIV-negative adults with no recently reported acute infections or vaccinations were included as donors. Every donor was a Caucasian adult living in Nashville, Tennessee, USA. Magnetic negative selection was used to enrich CD4+ T cells, after which naive cells were positively selected on CD45RA and the negative fraction became the memory subset. Blood was collected by leukapheresis, and PBMCs were isolated by Ficoll-Histopaque density gradient centrifugation and then cryopreserved in liquid nitrogen vapor phase. Analytical flow cytometry was used to check the purity and quantity of every magnetically sorted T cell population. Genomic DNA was isolated from every sorted fraction and measured by UV absorbance on a Nanodrop 2000c. Relative to germline, V is 0 bases shorter and J is 6 bases shorter, with 3 bases between their ends. Including cysteine and phenylalanine, the CDR3 has 11 amino acids. Just the 33-base CDR3 DNA is kept, in frame starting at base 1. Reading the germline V gene (reference sequence) gives CDR1 DFQATT and CDR2 SNEGSKA.

The source of this sequence is a man aged 18 to 29 in good health. The sample taken for sequencing was memory CD4+ T cells sorted from blood. Interpreted using the paper, the cell subset or site label stands for: CD45RA-negative fraction. This sequence uses TRBV20-1 and TRBJ2-1; no D gene is confidently identified. The CDR3: CSARDGNEQFF. The nucleotides are TGCAGTGCTAGAGATGGCAATGAGCAGTTCTTC.